The rows below give T cell receptor beta chains drawn from one sample of a study of identical twins. Each CDR3 protein gets one entry after TCRdb re-called the 5' RACE reads with MiXCR. Of 1.5 million to 2 million distinct CDR3 sequences listed, 32% are singletons. Specimen: cord blood. The receptors come from a newborn girl in good health. Both conserved end residues are part of each CDR3. D genes are given only for firm matches. Clone size is given for some rows only: seen once, a few or many times, or a class if the clone is expanded.

j_call	v_call	clone_size	d_call	cdr3_nt	cdr3_aa
TRBJ2-3	TRBV3-1	.	TRBD1	TGTGCCAGCAGCCTCGGGACAGGGTGGCGCACAGATACGCAGTATTTT	CASSLGTGWRTDTQYF
TRBJ2-3	TRBV20-1	few	.	TGCAGTGCTCAGACTAGGGGGGGGACAGATACGCAGTATTTT	CSAQTRGGTDTQYF
TRBJ2-1	TRBV6-4	few	TRBD2	TGTGCCAGCAGTGACAGTTCGACTAGCGGGGCCTACAATGAGCAGTTCTTC	CASSDSSTSGAYNEQFF
TRBJ2-1	TRBV20-1	.	.	TGCAGTGCTAGCCGTCGTCGACTAGTCGGACCCAATGAGCAGTTCTTC	CSASRRRLVGPNEQFF
TRBJ2-7	TRBV5-1	.	.	TGCGCCAGCAGCTTGTCGGGAGTGGAGTACGAGCAGTACTTC	CASSLSGVEYEQYF
TRBJ2-6	TRBV6-2/TRBV6-3	.	.	TGTGCCAGCATCGGCGGCTCTGGGGCCAACGTCCTGACTTTC	CASIGGSGANVLTF
TRBJ1-5	TRBV19	.	.	TGTGCCAGTAGCGCGGTCCGGTTTCATCAGCCCCAGCATTTT	CASSAVRFHQPQHF
TRBJ1-6	TRBV7-9	.	.	TGTGCCAGCAGCTTAGTCCGGGAGCATAATTCACCCCTCCACTTT	CASSLVREHNSPLHF
TRBJ1-2	TRBV7-2	.	.	TGTGCCAGCAGCTTATCCGAAGGGAACTATGGCTACACCTTC	CASSLSEGNYGYTF
TRBJ2-1	TRBV12-3/TRBV12-4	.	TRBD2	TGTGCCAGCAGTTTGCACGCAACCGGGACTAGCGGGAGGGCCCCGTACAATGAGCAGTTCTTC	CASSLHATGTSGRAPYNEQFF
TRBJ1-1	TRBV5-1	.	TRBD1	TGCGCCAGCAGCGAAATCAACAGGGGGCTGAACACTGAAGCTTTCTTT	CASSEINRGLNTEAFF
TRBJ2-3	TRBV20-1	.	.	TGCAGTGCGCGCAGGGGGGGCCGAGGAGATACGCAGTATTTT	CSARRGGRGDTQYF
TRBJ2-2	TRBV4-2	.	TRBD2	TGTGCCAGCAGCCAAGGGCGGGGGACCGGGGAGCTGTTTTTT	CASSQGRGTGELFF
TRBJ2-7	TRBV11-1	many	TRBD1	TGTGCCAGCAGCCGGCGGACAGGGGTCTCCTACGAGCAGTACTTC	CASSRRTGVSYEQYF
TRBJ2-6	TRBV3-1	few	TRBD1	TGTGCCAGCAGACACAGGGGATCCGGGGCCAACGTCCTGACTTTC	CASRHRGSGANVLTF
TRBJ1-5	TRBV2	few	.	TGTGCCAGCAGTGCGGGTTTCAACCAGCCCCAGCATTTT	CASSAGFNQPQHF
TRBJ2-5	TRBV25-1	many	.	TGTGCCAGCAGTGAATGGTCTTTGGAGACCCAGTACTTC	CASSEWSLETQYF
TRBJ2-7	TRBV5-4	few	TRBD2	TGTGCCAGCAGCGTACTAGCGGGGAACTACGAGCAGTACTTC	CASSVLAGNYEQYF
TRBJ2-3	TRBV6-1	.	.	TGTGCCAGCAGTGGAGGGCCCCCCGCTAGCGACACGCAGTATTTT	CASSGGPPASDTQYF
TRBJ2-1	TRBV19	few	TRBD2	TGTGCCAGTACCCCAAGCGGGGGGGCCTCCTACAATGAGCGGTTCTTC	CASTPSGGASYNERFF
TRBJ1-2	TRBV20-1	.	TRBD1	TGCAGTGCAGGAGCCGGGACAGGCCGCTATGGCTACACCTTC	CSAGAGTGRYGYTF
TRBJ1-2	TRBV5-1	.	.	TGCGCCAGCAGCTCCCTAGGGGAGGCCTCTAACTATGGCTACACCTTC	CASSSLGEASNYGYTF
TRBJ2-3	TRBV12-3/TRBV12-4	few	.	TGTGCCAGTTCGGATAATAGCGGAAGCACAGATACGCAGTATTTT	CASSDNSGSTDTQYF
TRBJ2-4	TRBV28	.	TRBD2	TGTGCCAGCAGTTTACTAGCGGGAGTTTTTTACGAGCGGTACTTC	CASSLLAGVFYERYF
TRBJ2-4	TRBV28	.	TRBD2	TGTGCCAGCAGTTTAACTGTAGTGAATTTGGGGGGGGCCAAAAACATTCAGTACTTC	CASSLTVVNLGGAKNIQYF
TRBJ1-2	TRBV6-1	.	.	TGTGCCAGCAGCCCCGAGGGAAATGGCTACACCTTC	CASSPEGNGYTF
TRBJ2-3	TRBV13	few	TRBD2	TGTGCCAGCAGCTTCGGACTAGCGGGAATGGCAGATACGCAGTATTTT	CASSFGLAGMADTQYF
TRBJ2-1	TRBV20-1	few	TRBD2	TGCAGTGCTAGGCGAGGGACTATCTCTTACAATGAGCAGTTCTTC	CSARRGTISYNEQFF
TRBJ1-2	TRBV29-1	few	TRBD1	TGCAGCGTTCATGACAGGGGCGAGGGCTACACCTTC	CSVHDRGEGYTF